This entry features one TCR beta chain sequence. Antigen specificity is unknown. The germline CDR1 and CDR2 sequences are ENHRY and SYGVKD. The CDR3 runs 11 residues. Between the trimmed V and J ends, which lost 0 bases and 12 bases, there was a span of 8 bases. These data come from a study of T cell responses to AZD1222 COVID-19 vaccine. Regarding the study as a whole: The study sampled repertoires only after the peak T cell response.

Assay: immunoSEQ multiplex PCR; the TCRdb copy retains only in-frame clones and omits some. The sample has some 130,000 clones; about nine tenths are singletons. This chain uses TRBV10-3 with TRBJ1-2, with D perhaps matching TRBD1 (5 bases). This receptor was taken from an adult in good health. Material: peripheral blood, obtained on day 0 of AZD1222 vaccination. CDR3 in amino acids: CAISESGPNTF. CDR3 nucleotide sequence: TGTGCCATCAGTGAGTCGGGACCAAACACCTTC.